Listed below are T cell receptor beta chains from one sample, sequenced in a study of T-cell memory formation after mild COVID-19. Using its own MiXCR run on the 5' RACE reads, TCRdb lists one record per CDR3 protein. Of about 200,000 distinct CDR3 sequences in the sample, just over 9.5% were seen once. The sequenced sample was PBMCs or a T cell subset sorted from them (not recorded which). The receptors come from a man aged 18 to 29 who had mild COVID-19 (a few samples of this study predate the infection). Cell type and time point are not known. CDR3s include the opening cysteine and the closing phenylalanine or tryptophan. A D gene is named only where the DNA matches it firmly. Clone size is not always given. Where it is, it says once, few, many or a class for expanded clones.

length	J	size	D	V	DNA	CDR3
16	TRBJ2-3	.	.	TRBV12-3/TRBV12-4	TGTGCCAGCAGTTTGGGGATTTCGGGTAGCACAGATACGCAGTATTTT	CASSLGISGSTDTQYF
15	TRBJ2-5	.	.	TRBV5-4	TGTGCCAGCAGCTTGTGGGCTGGCAAGTCGGAGACCCAGTACTTC	CASSLWAGKSETQYF
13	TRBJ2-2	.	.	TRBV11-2	TGTGCCAGCAGCTTGGGATTTACCGGGGAGCTGTTTTTT	CASSLGFTGELFF
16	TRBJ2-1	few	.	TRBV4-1	TGCGCCAGCAGCCAAGATTCTCGCGATTGGGGCAATGAGCAGTTCTTC	CASSQDSRDWGNEQFF
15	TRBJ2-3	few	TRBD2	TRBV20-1	TGCAGTGCCCCGAGACTAGCGGGGGGCCCAGATACGCAGTATTTT	CSAPRLAGGPDTQYF
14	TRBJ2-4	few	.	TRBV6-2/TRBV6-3	TGTGCCAGCAGCCCGCGATGGGCCAAAAACATTCAGTACTTC	CASSPRWAKNIQYF
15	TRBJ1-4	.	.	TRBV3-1	TGTGCCAGCAGCCCACAGGGATCGGCCTGGGAAAAACTGTTTTTT	CASSPQGSAWEKLFF
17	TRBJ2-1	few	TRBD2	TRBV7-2	TGTGCCAGCAGCCTTTCGTCCGGTAGCGGGGTCTACAATGAGCAGTTCTTC	CASSLSSGSGVYNEQFF
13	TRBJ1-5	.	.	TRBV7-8	TGTGCCAGCAGCCCCGACTTCAATCAGCCCCAGCATTTT	CASSPDFNQPQHF
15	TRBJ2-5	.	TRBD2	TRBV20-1	TGCAGTGCGCCTTCCCTAGCGGGGGCTCAAGAGACCCAGTACTTC	CSAPSLAGAQETQYF
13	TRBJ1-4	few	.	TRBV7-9	TGTGCCAGCAGCTCCGGGACATTTGAAAAACTGTTTTTT	CASSSGTFEKLFF
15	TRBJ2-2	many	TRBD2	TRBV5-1	TGCGCCAGCAACGTCGGGGGGACTGGCACCGGGGAGCTGTTTTTT	CASNVGGTGTGELFF
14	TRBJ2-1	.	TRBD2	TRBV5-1	TGCGCCAGCAGTGGGACTAGCGGGGACAATGAGCAGTTCTTC	CASSGTSGDNEQFF
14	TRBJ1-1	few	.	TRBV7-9	TGTGCCAGCAGCTTGCCCAGGGATGGCACTGAAGCTTTCTTT	CASSLPRDGTEAFF
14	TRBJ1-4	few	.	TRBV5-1	TGCGCCAGCAGCTTGGGTTCGGCTAATGAAAAACTGTTTTTT	CASSLGSANEKLFF
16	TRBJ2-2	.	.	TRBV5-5	TGTGCCAGCAGCTTGAGATCGACAGAGAACACCGGGGAGCTGTTTTTT	CASSLRSTENTGELFF
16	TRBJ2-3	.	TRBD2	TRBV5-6	TGTGCCAGCAGCCCTCGGACTAGCGGGCGCACAGATACGCAGTATTTT	CASSPRTSGRTDTQYF
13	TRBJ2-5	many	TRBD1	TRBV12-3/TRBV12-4	TGTGCCAGCAGTGACAGGGCCGCACAGACCCAGTACTTC	CASSDRAAQTQYF
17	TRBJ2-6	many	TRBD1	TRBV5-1	TGCGCCAGCAGCTTTTTGGGACAGGGGGCCGGGGCCAACGTCCTGACTTTC	CASSFLGQGAGANVLTF
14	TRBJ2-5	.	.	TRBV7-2	TGTGCCAGCAGCCCAAGACAGGTGGTTGGGACCCAGTACTTC	CASSPRQVVGTQYF
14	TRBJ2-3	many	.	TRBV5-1	TGCGCCAGCAGCTTGAGGGGGAACACAGATACGCAGTATTTT	CASSLRGNTDTQYF
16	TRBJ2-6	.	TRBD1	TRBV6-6	TGTGCCAGCAGTTACTTGGGACAGCCTGGGGCCAACGTCCTGACTTTC	CASSYLGQPGANVLTF
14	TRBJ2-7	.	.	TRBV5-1	TGCGCCAGCAGCCGAATAGATAGCTCCTACGAGCAGTACTTC	CASSRIDSSYEQYF
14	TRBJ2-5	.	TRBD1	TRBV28	TGTGCCAGCAGCCTACAGGGGTGGCAAGAGACCCAGTACTTC	CASSLQGWQETQYF
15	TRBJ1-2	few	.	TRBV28	TGTGCCAGCAAGCTGTTAGGCTGGGCCAACTATGGCTACACCTTC	CASKLLGWANYGYTF
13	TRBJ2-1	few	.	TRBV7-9	TGTGCCAGCAGCTCCCAGCCCCAGAATGAGCAGTTCTTC	CASSSQPQNEQFF
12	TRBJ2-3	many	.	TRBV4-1	TGCGCCAGCAGCCTATCAAAAGATACGCAGTATTTT	CASSLSKDTQYF
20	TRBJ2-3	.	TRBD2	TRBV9	TGTGCCAGCAGCGTATCTAGCGGGGGGCCTTCGGCCCGATCCACAGATACGCAGTATTTT	CASSVSSGGPSARSTDTQYF
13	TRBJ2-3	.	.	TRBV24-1	TGTGCCACCCAAGGGCGGACCACAGATACGCAGTATTTT	CATQGRTTDTQYF
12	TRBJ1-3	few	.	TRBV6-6	TGTGCCAGCAACCACGCGGGAAACACCATATATTTT	CASNHAGNTIYF
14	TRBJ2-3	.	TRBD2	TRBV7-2	TGTGCCAGCAGCTCAGGACTAGCCCCAGTTACGCAGTATTTT	CASSSGLAPVTQYF
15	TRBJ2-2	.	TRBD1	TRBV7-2	TGTGCCAGCAGGCTACAGGGGGGAAACACCGGGGAGCTGTTTTTT	CASRLQGGNTGELFF
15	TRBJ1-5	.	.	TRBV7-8	TGTGCCAGCAGCTCCAACGGGGTTAGCAATCAGCCCCAGCATTTT	CASSSNGVSNQPQHF
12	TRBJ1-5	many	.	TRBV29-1	TGCAGCGTTTCAGATCCTAATCAGCCCCAGCATTTT	CSVSDPNQPQHF
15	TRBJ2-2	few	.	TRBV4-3	TGCGCCAGCAGCCAAGATCCCACATACACCGGGGAGCTGTTTTTT	CASSQDPTYTGELFF
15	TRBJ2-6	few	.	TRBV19	TGTGCCAGTAGGTTGGACAGTTCAGGGGCCAACGTCCTGACTTTC	CASRLDSSGANVLTF
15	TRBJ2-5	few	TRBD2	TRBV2	TGTGCCAGCGGGACTAGCGGGGGCCCCGGGGAGACCCAGTACTTC	CASGTSGGPGETQYF
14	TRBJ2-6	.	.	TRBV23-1	TGCGCCAGCAGTCACTGCTCTGGGGCCAACGTCCTGACTTTC	CASSHCSGANVLTF
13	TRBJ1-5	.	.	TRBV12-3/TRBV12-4	TGTGCCAGCAGCCCCAGGGGCCATCAGCCCCAGCATTTT	CASSPRGHQPQHF
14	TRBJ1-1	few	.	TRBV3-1	TGTGCCAGCAGCCGGCGGGGGTCGAACACTGAAGCTTTCTTT	CASSRRGSNTEAFF
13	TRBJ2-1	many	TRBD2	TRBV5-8	TGTGCCAGCAGCTTGGTAGCGGGGGATGAGCAGTTCTTC	CASSLVAGDEQFF
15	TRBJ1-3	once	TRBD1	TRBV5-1	TGCGCCAGCACCACAGGGGACTACTCTGGAAACACCATATATTTT	CASTTGDYSGNTIYF
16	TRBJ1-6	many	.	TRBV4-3	TGCGCCAGCAGCCAAATTCAGGGGCCAAGGGATTCACCCCTCCACTTT	CASSQIQGPRDSPLHF
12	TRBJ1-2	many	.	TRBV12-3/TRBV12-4	TGTGCCAGCAGTTTGTTGGGCGGGGGCTACACCTTC	CASSLLGGGYTF
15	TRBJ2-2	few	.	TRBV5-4	TGTGCCAGCAGCCGGGGAATACAGAGAGTAGGGGAGCTGTTTTTT	CASSRGIQRVGELFF
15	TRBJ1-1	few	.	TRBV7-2	TGTGCCAGCAGCCCGAGGGGGATGATGAACACTGAAGCTTTCTTT	CASSPRGMMNTEAFF
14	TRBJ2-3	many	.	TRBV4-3	TGCGCCAGCAGCCAGGGGGCTAGCACAGATACGCAGTATTTT	CASSQGASTDTQYF
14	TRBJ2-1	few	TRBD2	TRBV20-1	TGCAGTGCTAGGTCCAGCGGGGGGTACAATGAGCAGTTCTTC	CSARSSGGYNEQFF
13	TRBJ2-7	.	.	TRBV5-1	TGCGCCAGCAGCTCGGACGGCTACTACGAGCAGTACTTC	CASSSDGYYEQYF
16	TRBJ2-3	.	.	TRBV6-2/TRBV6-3	TGTGCCAGCAGTTACTCCGGGGCAGGGCACACAGATACGCAGTATTTT	CASSYSGAGHTDTQYF
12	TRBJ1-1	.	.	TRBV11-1	TGTGCCAGCAGCTTATCGAACAGGAAGGTTTTCTTT	CASSLSNRKVFF
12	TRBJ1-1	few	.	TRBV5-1	TGCGCCAGCAGCTTATTTGCAGGTAAAGCTTTCTTT	CASSLFAGKAFF
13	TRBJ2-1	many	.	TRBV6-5	TGTGCCAGCAGTTACCCAGGACACAATGAGCAGTTCTTC	CASSYPGHNEQFF
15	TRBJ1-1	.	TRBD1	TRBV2	TGTGCCAGCAGTGATTGGGGCCAGGGGGTTAGAGGAGCTTTCTTT	CASSDWGQGVRGAFF
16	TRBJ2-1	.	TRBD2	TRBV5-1	TGCGCCAGCAGCTTGGCTAGCGGGGGGATCAACAATGAGCAGTTCTTC	CASSLASGGINNEQFF
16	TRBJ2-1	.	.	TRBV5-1	TGCGCCAGCTTCAGGGGGGTGGAGATTTCCTACAATGAGCAGTTCTTC	CASFRGVEISYNEQFF
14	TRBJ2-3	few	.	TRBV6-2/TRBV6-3	TGTGCCAGCAGCCCCCTCAGGGGAATAGATACGCAGTATTTT	CASSPLRGIDTQYF
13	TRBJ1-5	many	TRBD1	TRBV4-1	TGCGCCAGCAGCCGAGGGGGCAGTCAGCCCCAGCATTTT	CASSRGGSQPQHF
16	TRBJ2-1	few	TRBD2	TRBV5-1	TGCGCCAGCAGCCAGCGGTTACGGGGGGCCTACAATGAGCAGTTCTTC	CASSQRLRGAYNEQFF